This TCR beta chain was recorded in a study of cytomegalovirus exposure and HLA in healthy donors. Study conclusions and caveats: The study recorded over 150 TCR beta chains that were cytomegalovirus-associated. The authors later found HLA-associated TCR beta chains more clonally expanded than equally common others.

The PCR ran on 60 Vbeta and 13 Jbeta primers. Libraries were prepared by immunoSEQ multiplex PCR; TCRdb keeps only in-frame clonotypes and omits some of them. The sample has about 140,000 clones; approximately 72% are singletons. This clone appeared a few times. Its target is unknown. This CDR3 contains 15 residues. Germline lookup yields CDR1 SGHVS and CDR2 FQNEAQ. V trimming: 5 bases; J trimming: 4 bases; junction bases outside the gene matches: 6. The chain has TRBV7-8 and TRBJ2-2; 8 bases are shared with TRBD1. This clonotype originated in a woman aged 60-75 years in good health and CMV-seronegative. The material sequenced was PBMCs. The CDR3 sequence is CASSQTGVPTGELFF. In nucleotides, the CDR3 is TGTGCCAGCAGCCAGACAGGGGTGCCCACCGGGGAGCTGTTTTTT.